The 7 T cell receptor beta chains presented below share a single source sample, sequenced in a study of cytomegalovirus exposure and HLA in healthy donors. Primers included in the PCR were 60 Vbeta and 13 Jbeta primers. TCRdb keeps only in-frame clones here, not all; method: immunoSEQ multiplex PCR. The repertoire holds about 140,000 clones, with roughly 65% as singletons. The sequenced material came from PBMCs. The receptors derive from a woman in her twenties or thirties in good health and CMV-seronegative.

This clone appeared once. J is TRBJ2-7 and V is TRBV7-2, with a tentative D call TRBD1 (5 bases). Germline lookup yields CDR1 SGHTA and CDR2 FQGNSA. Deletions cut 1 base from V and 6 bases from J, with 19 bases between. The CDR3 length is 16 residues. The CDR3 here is CASSLEPGLSWGEQYV. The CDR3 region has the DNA TGTGCCAGCAGCTTAGAGCCAGGGTTGTCTTGGGGCGAGCAGTACGTC.

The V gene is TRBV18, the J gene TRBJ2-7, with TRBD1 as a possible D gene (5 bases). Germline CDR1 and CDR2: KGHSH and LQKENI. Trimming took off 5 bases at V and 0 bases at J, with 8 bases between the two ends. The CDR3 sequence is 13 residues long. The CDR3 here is CASSSDSSYEQYV. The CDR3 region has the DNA TGTGCCAGCTCATCCGACAGCTCCTACGAGCAGTACGTC.

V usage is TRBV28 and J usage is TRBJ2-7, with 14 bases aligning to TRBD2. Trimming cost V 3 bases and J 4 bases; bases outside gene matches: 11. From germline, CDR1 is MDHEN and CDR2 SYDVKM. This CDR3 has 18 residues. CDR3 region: CASSFIPTSGRALYEQYF. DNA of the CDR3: TGTGCCAGCAGTTTTATCCCGACTAGCGGGAGGGCCCTGTACGAGCAGTACTTC.

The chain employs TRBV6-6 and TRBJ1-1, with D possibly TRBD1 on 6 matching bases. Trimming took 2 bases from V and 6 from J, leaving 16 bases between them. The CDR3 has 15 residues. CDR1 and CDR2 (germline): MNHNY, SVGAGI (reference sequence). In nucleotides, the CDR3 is TGTGCCAGCAGTTACGGTTTAGGGGGGGCCTCTGAAGCTTTCTTT. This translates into CASSYGLGGASEAFF.

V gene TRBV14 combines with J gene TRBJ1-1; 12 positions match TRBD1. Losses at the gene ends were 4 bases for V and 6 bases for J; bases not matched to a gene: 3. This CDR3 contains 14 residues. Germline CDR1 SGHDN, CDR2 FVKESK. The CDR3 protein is CASSRDRGLPEAFF. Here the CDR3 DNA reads TGTGCCAGCAGCCGGGACAGGGGGCTTCCTGAAGCTTTCTTT.

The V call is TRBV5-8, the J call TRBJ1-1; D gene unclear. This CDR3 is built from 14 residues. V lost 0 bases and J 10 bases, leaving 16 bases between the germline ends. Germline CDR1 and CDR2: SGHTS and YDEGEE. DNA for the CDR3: TGTGCCAGCAGCTTGGAGTCCACCCGACCTAGAGCTTTCTTT. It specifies CASSLESTRPRAFF.

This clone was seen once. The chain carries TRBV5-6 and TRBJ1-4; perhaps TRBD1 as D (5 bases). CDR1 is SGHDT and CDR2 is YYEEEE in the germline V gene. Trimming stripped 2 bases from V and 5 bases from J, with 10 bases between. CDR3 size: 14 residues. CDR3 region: CASSFGTSNEKLFF. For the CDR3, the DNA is TGTGCCAGCAGCTTCGGGACTTCCAATGAAAAACTGTTTTTT.